This T cell receptor (beta chain) was sequenced during a study of response to subunit inactivated influenza vaccine. Germline V CDR1 and CDR2: MGHRA, YSYEKL. The CDR3 spans 13 residues. V was clipped by 4 bases and J by 8 bases, with 11 bases between them. Only a few counts were recorded for this clonotype. One entry per CDR3 protein results from TCRdb running MiXCR on the RT-PCR reads. Of roughly 650,000 distinct CDR3 sequences in the sample, roughly 14% were seen once. The chain couples TRBV4-1 to TRBJ1-4; D is uncertain. The sequence derives from a man aged 45-65 years who received an inactivated influenza vaccine. The source was PBMCs from blood, collected approximately 12 days after vaccination. CDR3 region: CASSPNLVEKLFF. CDR3 sequence (DNA): TGCGCCAGCAGCCCCAATTTGGTCGAAAAACTGTTTTTT.